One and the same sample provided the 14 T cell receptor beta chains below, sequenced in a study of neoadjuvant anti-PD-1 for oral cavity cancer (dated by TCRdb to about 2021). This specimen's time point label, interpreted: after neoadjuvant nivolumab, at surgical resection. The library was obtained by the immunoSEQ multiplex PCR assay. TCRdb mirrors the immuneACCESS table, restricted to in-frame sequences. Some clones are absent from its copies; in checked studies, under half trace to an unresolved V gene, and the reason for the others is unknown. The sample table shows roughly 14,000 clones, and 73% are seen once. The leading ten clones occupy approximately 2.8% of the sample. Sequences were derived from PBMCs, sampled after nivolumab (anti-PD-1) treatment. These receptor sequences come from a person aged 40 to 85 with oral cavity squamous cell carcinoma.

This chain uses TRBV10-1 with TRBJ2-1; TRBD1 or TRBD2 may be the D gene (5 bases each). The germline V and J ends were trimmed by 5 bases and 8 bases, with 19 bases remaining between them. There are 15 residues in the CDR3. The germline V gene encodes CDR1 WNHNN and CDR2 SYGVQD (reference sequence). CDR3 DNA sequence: TGCGCCAGCAGTCGCCCCGGGGCTGGCAGCGATGAGCAGTTCTTC. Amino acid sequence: CASSRPGAGSDEQFF.

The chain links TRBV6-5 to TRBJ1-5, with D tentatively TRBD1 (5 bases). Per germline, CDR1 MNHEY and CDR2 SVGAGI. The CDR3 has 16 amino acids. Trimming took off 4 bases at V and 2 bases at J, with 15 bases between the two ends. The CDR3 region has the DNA TGTGCCAGCAGTTCCTTCGGGGGATGGGGCAATCAGCCCCAGCATTTT. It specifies CASSSFGGWGNQPQHF.

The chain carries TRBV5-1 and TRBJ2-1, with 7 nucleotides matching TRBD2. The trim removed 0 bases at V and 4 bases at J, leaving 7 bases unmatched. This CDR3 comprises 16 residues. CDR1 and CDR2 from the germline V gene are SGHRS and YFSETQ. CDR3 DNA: TGCGCCAGCAGCTTGGAAGGCGGGAGCAATTACAATGAGCAGTTCTTC. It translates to CASSLEGGSNYNEQFF.

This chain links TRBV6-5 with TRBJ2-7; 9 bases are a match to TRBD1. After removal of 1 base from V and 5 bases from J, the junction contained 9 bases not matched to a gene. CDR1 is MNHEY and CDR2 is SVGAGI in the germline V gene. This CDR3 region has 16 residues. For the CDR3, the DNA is TGTGCCAGCAGTTACTTCGGGGGGACAGGGCAACACGAGCAGTACTTC. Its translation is CASSYFGGTGQHEQYF.

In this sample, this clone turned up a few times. The CDR3 is CSVESWGTEAFF. CDR3 bases: TGCAGCGTTGAATCATGGGGGACTGAAGCTTTCTTT. J is TRBJ1-1 and V is TRBV29-1; TRBD1 might be the D (5 bases). This CDR3 contains 12 residues. Germline values: CDR1 SQVTM, CDR2 ANQGSEA. The V gene lost 2 bases and the J gene lost 5 bases, with 9 bases spanning the gap.

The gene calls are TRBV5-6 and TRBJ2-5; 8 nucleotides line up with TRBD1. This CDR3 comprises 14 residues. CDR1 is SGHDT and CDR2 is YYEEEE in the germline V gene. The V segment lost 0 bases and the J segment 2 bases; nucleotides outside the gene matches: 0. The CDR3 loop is CASSLGQGQETQYF. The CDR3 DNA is TGTGCCAGCAGCTTGGGACAGGGGCAAGAGACCCAGTACTTC. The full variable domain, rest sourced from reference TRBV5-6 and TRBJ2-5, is DAGVTQSPTHLIKTRGQQVTLRCSPKSGHDTVSWYQQALGQGPQFIFQYYEEEERQRGNFPDRFSGHQFPNYSSELNVNALLLGDSALYLCASSLGQGQETQYFGPGTRLLVL.

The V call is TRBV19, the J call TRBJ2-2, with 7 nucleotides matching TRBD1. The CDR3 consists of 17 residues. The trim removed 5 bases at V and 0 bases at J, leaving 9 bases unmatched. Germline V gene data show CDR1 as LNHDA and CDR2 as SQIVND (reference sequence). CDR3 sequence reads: CASSPPLGTANTGELFF. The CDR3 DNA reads TGTGCCAGTAGTCCGCCCCTCGGGACAGCGAACACCGGGGAGCTGTTTTTT.

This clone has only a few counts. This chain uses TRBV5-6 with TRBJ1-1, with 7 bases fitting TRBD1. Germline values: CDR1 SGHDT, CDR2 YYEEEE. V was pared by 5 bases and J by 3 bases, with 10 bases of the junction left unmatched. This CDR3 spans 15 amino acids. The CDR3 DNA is TGTGCCAGCAGTCCAGGGGGGCGCGGGGACACTGAAGCTTTCTTT. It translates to CASSPGGRGDTEAFF.

The CDR3 protein is CASSQDQAHHEQFF. The CDR3 region has the DNA TGCGCCAGCAGCCAAGATCAAGCGCACCATGAGCAGTTCTTC. The chain joins TRBV4-1 to TRBJ2-1, with unresolved D. CDR3 length equals 14 residues. The ends were cut back, 0 bases at V and 8 bases at J, with 11 bases in the middle. Germline V gene data show CDR1 as MGHRA and CDR2 as YSYEKL.

The DNA of the CDR3 is TGTGCCAGCTGTCCGGGACAGGGTCACGGGGAGCTGTTTTTT. It is translated as CASCPGQGHGELFF. The chain joins TRBV6-6 to TRBJ2-2; 9 bases are a match to TRBD1. The CDR3 is made up of 14 amino acids. After removal of 8 bases from V and 7 bases from J, the junction contained 8 bases not matched to a gene. The germline gives CDR1 MNHNY, CDR2 SVGAGI (reference sequence).

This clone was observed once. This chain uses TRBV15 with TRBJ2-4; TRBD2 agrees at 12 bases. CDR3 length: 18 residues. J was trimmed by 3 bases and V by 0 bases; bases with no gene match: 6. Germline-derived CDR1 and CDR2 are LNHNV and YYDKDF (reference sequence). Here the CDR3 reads CATSRDRLAGEVKNIQYF. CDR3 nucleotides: TGTGCCACCAGCAGAGATAGACTAGCGGGAGAGGTCAAAAACATTCAGTACTTC.

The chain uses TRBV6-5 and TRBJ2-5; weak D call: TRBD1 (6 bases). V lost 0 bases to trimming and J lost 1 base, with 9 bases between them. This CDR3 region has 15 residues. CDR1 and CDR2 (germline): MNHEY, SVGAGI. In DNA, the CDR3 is TGTGCCAGCAGTTACTCTGGACAGACCCAAGAGACCCAGTACTTC. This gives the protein CASSYSGQTQETQYF.

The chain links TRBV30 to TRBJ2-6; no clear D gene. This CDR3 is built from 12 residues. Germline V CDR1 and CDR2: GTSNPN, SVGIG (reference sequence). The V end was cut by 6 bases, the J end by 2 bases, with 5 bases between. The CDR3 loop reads CACTTGANVLTF. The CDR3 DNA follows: TGTGCCTGCACAACTGGGGCCAACGTCCTGACTTTC.

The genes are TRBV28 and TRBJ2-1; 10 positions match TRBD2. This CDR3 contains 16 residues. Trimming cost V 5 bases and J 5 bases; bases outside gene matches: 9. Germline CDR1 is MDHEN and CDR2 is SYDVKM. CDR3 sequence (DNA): TGTGCCAGCAGTGCCTACCTAGCGGGAGAAGACAATGAGCAGTTCTTC. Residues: CASSAYLAGEDNEQFF.